The sequence of this TCR beta chain was determined in a study of blood T cell repertoires in COVID-19. Study in general: PBMCs, B-cell-depleted T cells, or T cells provided the cDNA or gDNA that made up the material.

In the original processing: By means of reference gene primer amplification, nucleated cell counts were estimated. Assay: immunoSEQ multiplex PCR; the TCRdb copy retains only in-frame clones and omits some. That table supplies the V and J calls and clone size; D and trimming were determined from the DNA. This sample carries more than 100,000 clones, approximately 83% of them seen once, and the ten largest clones take 4.5%. In regard to this clone: The same CDR3 is also encoded by other DNA sequences in this sample.

V was clipped by 4 bases and J by 4 bases, with 11 bases between them. The CDR3 sequence is 14 residues long. Germline lookup yields CDR1 MNHEY and CDR2 SVGEGT. The source is a woman in her 70s with acute or convalescent COVID-19. This sequence joins TRBV6-2 or TRBV6-3 and TRBJ1-5, with D possibly being TRBD1 (5 bases). The specimen sequenced was peripheral blood. CDR3 residues: CASSSTGTNQPQHF. The DNA for the CDR3 is TGTGCCAGCAGTTCCACAGGAACTAATCAGCCCCAGCATTTT.